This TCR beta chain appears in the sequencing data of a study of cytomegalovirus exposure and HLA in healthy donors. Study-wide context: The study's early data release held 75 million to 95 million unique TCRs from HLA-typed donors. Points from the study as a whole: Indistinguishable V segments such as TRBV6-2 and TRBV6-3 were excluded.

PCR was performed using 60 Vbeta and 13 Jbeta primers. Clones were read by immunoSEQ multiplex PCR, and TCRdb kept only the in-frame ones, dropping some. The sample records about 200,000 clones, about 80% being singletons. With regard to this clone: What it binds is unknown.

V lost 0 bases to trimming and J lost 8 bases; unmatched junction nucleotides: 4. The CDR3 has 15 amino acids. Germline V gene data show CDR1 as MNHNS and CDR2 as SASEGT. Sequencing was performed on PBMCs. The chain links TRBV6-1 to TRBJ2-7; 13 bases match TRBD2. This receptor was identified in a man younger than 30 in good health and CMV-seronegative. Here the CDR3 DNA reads TGTGCCAGCAGTGAAGCGGCCGGGACTAGCGGGAAGCAGTACTTC. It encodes CASSEAAGTSGKQYF.